This T cell receptor beta chain was found in a study of T cell repertoires in cytomegalovirus infection (dated by TCRdb to between 2019 and 2020). Concerning the study at large: Peptide stimulations targeted recently identified HLA-C-restricted CMV epitopes, whose presentation resists viral immunomodulation, together with well-studied HLA-B-restricted epitopes. Because public TCR beta signatures pointed to carriage of CMV infection together with the matching HLA type, the HLA type of each donor mattered for the analysis. Broader findings and caveats from the paper: The ex vivo response was dominated by HLA-C-restricted CMV-specific TCR beta clonotypes, which also provided the single most frequent clonotype in two of eight donors. Cumulative frequency of public TCR beta family members discriminated carriers of CMV infection plus the relevant HLA type in this cohort and an independent approximately 400-donor cohort.

With regard to this clonotype: Its antigen is unknown. Nothing much larger sits one base from this clone, and base qualities are not available.

Ends trimmed: V by 5 bases, J by 3 bases; bases unmatched to a gene: 5. CDR1 and CDR2, looked up from the germline V gene (reference sequence), are SGHNT and YYREEE. Measured from the cysteine to the phenylalanine, the CDR3 is 14 residues long. The sequence is cut down to CDR3 DNA, 42 bases in frame from base 1. The reads were generated on an Illumina HiSeq 1500. TCRdb reran the public reads through fastp at Q25 and MiXCR, keeping productive beta chains. Records with the same CDR3 protein are collapsed into one entry carrying the most frequent genes and DNA. The sample profile shows approximately 340,000 distinct CDR3 sequences; 25% to 30% of them were found once. About 19% of the sample goes to the ten largest clones. Explained via the paper, the treatment or condition label denotes: in vitro stimulation with specific CMV peptide epitopes to enrich CMV-specific T cells.

The rearranged segments are TRBV5-4 and TRBJ2-1, with 7 bases matching TRBD2. This receptor was taken from a human donor in good health (CMV status not recorded). Some clones in this sample may be carry-over from other donors' samples. The sequenced sample was cultured PBMCs, obtained from culture after CMV antigen stimulation. CDR3 region: CASRRDYNYNEQFF. The DNA sequence is TGTGCCAGCAGGCGGGACTACAACTACAATGAGCAGTTCTTC.